The clone carrying this T cell receptor (beta chain) was detected a few times. What it recognizes is unknown. This entry belongs to a study of identical twins. General study findings and limits: With monozygotic twins, out-of-frame TCR alpha sharing exceeded what models estimated.

With 0 bases removed from V and 0 bases from J, the gap between germline ends came to 15 bases. Germline lookup yields CDR1 DFQATT and CDR2 SNEGSKA (reference sequence). The CDR3 spans 17 residues. TCRdb independently ran MiXCR on the 5' RACE reads; one entry per CDR3 protein. The sample gives fewer than 800,000 distinct CDR3 sequences, about 7.1% of which show up once; about 1.6% is in the top ten. Another study also made use of these data, one on yellow fever vaccine responses in identical twins.

This chain uses TRBV20-1 with TRBJ2-1; weak D call: TRBD2 (6 bases). The sequence derives from a woman younger than 30 in good health. Sequenced: PBMCs. DNA of the CDR3: TGCAGTGCTAGAGAGGGCCTAGCGAGGAGCTCCTACAATGAGCAGTTCTTC. It codes for CSAREGLARSSYNEQFF.